This T cell receptor (beta chain) came from a study of CD8+ T cells in alopecia areata. Study context: Treated patients were scored for severity by percent of scalp affected.

Trimming removed 0 bases at V and 9 bases at J, with 15 bases between. CDR1 and CDR2 from the germline V gene are MGHRA and YSYEKL. CDR3 length: 14 residues. The treatment denotes: oral pan-JAK inhibitor, 5-10 mg twice daily. The sorting of PBMCs gave CD4+ and CD8+ T cells. This clone has just a few counts. Its antigen is undetermined. It was cDNA, reverse transcribed from extracted RNA, that served as the sequencing template. Method: immunoSEQ multiplex PCR; TCRdb's copy keeps in-frame clones and lacks some. The sample has about 260,000 clones, approximately 60% seen once. Points from the study as a whole: Scalp clonality, along with expanded CD8+ clones among the top 100, was significantly decreased by tofacitinib. Normal skin's resident alphabeta T cells are also sequenced in scalp samples.

The sample consisted of CD4+ T cells sorted from blood, taken around week 52, from a patient treated with tofacitinib. The V call is TRBV4-1, the J call TRBJ2-7, with a weak D call TRBD2 (5 bases). The sequence was obtained from a human donor with alopecia areata. The chain's CDR3 is CASSQDPQAAGQYF. The DNA of the CDR3 is TGCGCCAGCAGCCAAGATCCCCAGGCCGCGGGGCAGTACTTC.